This passage covers 27 T cell receptor beta chains from one sample sequenced in a study of tumor-infiltrating lymphocytes in primary liver carcinoma. Priming with a constant-region primer yielded TCR beta cDNA from 400 to 500 ng total RNA. Generation of the TCR beta libraries relied on three nested multiplex PCR rounds using slightly modified ARM-PCR. The two initial PCR rounds, approximately 10 cycles each, used TRBV1-TRBV30 forward and C-beta reverse primers. TCRdb re-called the multiplex PCR reads with MiXCR, one entry per CDR3 protein. This table holds over 250,000 distinct CDR3 sequences, almost 60% found once. Blood RNA was derived from unsorted whole blood, and germline DNA was extracted too. Sequenced sample: peripheral blood. These receptors all come from a woman younger than 45 with primary liver carcinoma and hepatitis B virus infection.

In regard to this clonotype: This may stem from a read error, because a much larger clone lies one nucleotide away. The chain is built from TRBV6-1 and TRBJ2-4, with a possible D match to TRBD1 (5 bases). The CDR3 contains 15 residues. The germline gives CDR1 MNHNS, CDR2 SASEGT. In nucleotides, the CDR3 is TGTGCCAGCGCCCAAGGACACACGACCAAAAACATTCAGAACTTC. It encodes CASAQGHTTKNIQNF.

There are a few counts of this clonotype. A junction end diverges from the germline sequence, so it may reflect a read error. The genes are TRBV6-6 and TRBJ2-1; a weak D match, TRBD2 (5 bases). The CDR3 has 15 residues. Germline CDR1 is MNHNY and CDR2 is SVGAGI (reference sequence). The CDR3 DNA follows: TGTGCCAGCAGTTACATGGCTAGCTCCTACGATGAGCAGTTCTTC. It is translated as CASSYMASSYDEQFF.

At least ten counts were recorded for this clonotype. This chain links TRBV12-3 or TRBV12-4 with TRBJ2-3; TRBD2 agrees at 11 bases. V shed 6 bases and J 2 bases; nucleotides not matched to a gene: 4. The CDR3 has 15 amino acids. CDR3 amino acids: CASSTGLADTDTQYF. CDR3 DNA: TGTGCCAGCAGCACGGGACTAGCGGACACAGATACGCAGTATTTT.

Remarks on this clonotype: This may come from a read error, since a much larger clone is one base off. V and J are TRBV11-2 and TRBJ1-2, with D hard to call. The CDR3 extends over 12 amino acids. Germline V gives CDR1 SGHAT, CDR2 FQNNGV. The CDR3 loop is CTSSLWGGGYTF. In DNA form, the CDR3 reads TGTACCAGCAGCTTGTGGGGTGGTGGCTACACCTTC.

Notes on this clonotype: A much larger clone lies one base from this, so it may be a read error. The chain uses TRBV6-2 or TRBV6-3 and TRBJ2-6; 9 bases line up with TRBD1. Germline lookup yields CDR1 MNHEY and CDR2 SVGEGT. Trimming took 2 bases from V and 0 from J; bases not matched to a gene: 8. The CDR3 has 19 residues. The CDR3, as DNA: TGTGCCAGCAGTTACACACAGGGGGCAGAAATCTCTGGGGCCAACGTCCTGACTTTC. Residues: CASSYTQGAEISGANVLTF.

With respect to this clonotype: Since no conserved phenylalanine or tryptophan closes the CDR3, a read error is the likely cause. The gene calls are TRBV12-3 or TRBV12-4 and TRBJ1-1; D may be TRBD1 (6 bases). The CDR3 length is 14 residues. The V end lost 2 bases, the J end lost 4 bases, and 11 bases lay between the germline ends. In DNA form, the CDR3 reads TGTGCCAGCAGTTTATGGGGGCTAAGCACTGAAGCTTTCCTT. Protein sequence: CASSLWGLSTEAFL.

A few counts support this clonotype. The chain combines TRBV13 with TRBJ2-1; 8 bases map to TRBD2. From germline, CDR1 is PRHDT and CDR2 FYEKMQ (reference sequence). This CDR3 spans 15 amino acids. V lost 9 bases, J lost 5 bases, and 12 bases stayed unmatched. The CDR3 loop is CASSLSGGTHNEQFF. The CDR3 DNA is TGTGCCAGTAGCCTCTCGGGGGGGACCCACAATGAGCAGTTCTTC.

Remarks on this clonotype: One junction end disagrees with the germline gene, perhaps due to a read error. The V gene is TRBV4-1, the J gene TRBJ2-7; D ambiguous. The CDR3 spans 14 residues. The germline V gene encodes CDR1 MGHRA and CDR2 YSYEKL. CDR3 in DNA: TGCGCCAGTAGCCCCCAAGATCTTGATGGCCAGCAGTACTTC. Its protein is CASSPQDLDGQQYF.

This chain links TRBV19 with TRBJ1-1; no clear D. Trimming cost V 4 bases and J 1 base, with 4 bases left between them. The CDR3 loop spans 12 amino acids. CDR1 is LNHDA and CDR2 is SQIVND in the germline V gene (reference sequence). The CDR3 region has the DNA TGTGCCAGTAGTACCCAGAACACTGAAGCTTTCTTT. This encodes CASSTQNTEAFF. Filled out from reference TRBV19 and TRBJ1-1, the complete variable domain reads DGGITQSPKYLFRKEGQNVTLSCEQNLNHDAMYWYRQDPGQGLRLIYYSQIVNDFQKGDIAEGYSVSREKKESFPLTVTSAQKNPTAFYLCASSTQNTEAFFGQGTRLTVV.

As for this clonotype: Because the CDR3 is missing its conserved closing phenylalanine or tryptophan, this is likely a read error. The chain has TRBV7-9 and TRBJ2-1; D is perhaps TRBD2 (5 bases). The germline V and J ends were trimmed by 0 bases and 8 bases, with 11 bases remaining between them. Germline CDR1 and CDR2: SEHNR and FQNEAQ (reference sequence). This CDR3 spans 14 amino acids. The CDR3 DNA is TGTGCCAGCAGCTTAGCGCAGCGGTCCGATGAGCAGTTCTTA. Protein product: CASSLAQRSDEQFL.

The genes are TRBV29-1 and TRBJ2-7, with TRBD2 matching over 8 bases. Trimming removed 5 bases from V and 0 bases from J; junction bases left unmatched: 3. Per the germline V gene, CDR1 is SQVTM and CDR2 is ANQGSEA. This CDR3 spans 13 amino acids. CDR3 sequence reads: CSVRTSSSYEQYF. In DNA, the CDR3 is TGCAGCGTTCGGACTAGCAGCTCCTACGAGCAGTACTTC.

Only one count was recorded for this clonotype. A much bigger clone sits one base away, suggesting this may be a read error. The chain is built from TRBV6-5 and TRBJ2-1; D is ambiguous. This CDR3 comprises 13 residues. Germline V gene sequence: CDR1 MNHEY, CDR2 SVGAGI. Trimming shortened V by 5 bases and J by 5 bases, and 10 bases separated the two germline ends. CDR3 in amino acids: CASSPLYNNEQFF. The DNA of the CDR3 is TGTGCCAGCAGTCCCCTTTACAACAATGAGCAGTTCTTC.

The genes are TRBV11-3 and TRBJ2-1, with D possibly being TRBD2 (6 bases). The CDR3 is 16 amino acids. Germline loops: CDR1 SGHNT, CDR2 YENEEA. V was shortened by 0 bases and J by 2 bases, with 11 bases between the two germline ends. CDR3 DNA sequence: TGTGCCAGCAGCTTAGACGGGACTTGGGCCTACAATGAGCAGTTCTTC. Translated: CASSLDGTWAYNEQFF.

The sample holds a few counts of this clonotype. The chain links TRBV12-3 or TRBV12-4 to TRBJ2-3; 11 nucleotides match TRBD2. V shed 5 bases and J 2 bases; nucleotides not matched to a gene: 3. CDR3 length: 15 amino acids. The CDR3 loop reads CASSGLAGITDTQYF. The CDR3 DNA follows: TGTGCCAGCAGTGGACTAGCGGGTATCACAGATACGCAGTATTTT.

This clonotype was observed at least ten times. The chain is built from TRBV11-2 and TRBJ2-7, with TRBD2 matching 11 bases. There are 19 residues in the CDR3. CDR1 SGHAT and CDR2 FQNNGV come from the germline V gene. The ends lost 5 bases at V and 9 bases at J; junction bases unmatched: 24. CDR3 sequence reads: CASSPNPLAGGPNSFRQYF. As DNA, the CDR3 is TGTGCCAGCAGCCCTAACCCCCTAGCGGGAGGCCCCAATAGCTTCCGGCAGTACTTC.

This clonotype was counted once. This may arise from a read error, as a much more abundant clone is one base away. The V and J genes are TRBV6-2 or TRBV6-3 and TRBJ2-3; D is uncertain. Germline-derived CDR1 and CDR2 are MNHEY and SVGEGT. This CDR3 is 15 amino acids long. CDR3 DNA sequence: TGTACCAGCAGTTACCCGGCGGCGTCCACAGATACGCAGTATTTT. Translated, it gives CTSSYPAASTDTQYF.

To note about this clonotype: One end of the junction fails to match germline, which may point to a read error. V is TRBV4-3 and J is TRBJ2-3, with a tentative D call TRBD2 (6 bases). The V gene's germline CDR1 is LGHNA and CDR2 YSLEER. The length of the CDR3 is 16 residues. CDR3 residues: CGSSQEVPGAGYTQYF. Here the CDR3 DNA reads TGCGGCAGCAGCCAAGAGGTCCCGGGAGCCGGGTATACGCAGTATTTT.

In regard to this clonotype: It may be a read error: a sequence one base away is much more abundant. The rearrangement joins TRBV6-1 to TRBJ2-3; 8 positions match TRBD2. CDR3 length: 14 residues. V shed 11 bases, J shed 5 bases, and the junction held 12 bases outside the gene matches. Germline V gene lookup returns CDR1 MNHNS and CDR2 SASEGT. CDR3 sequence: CAGKREPTEDTQYF. The CDR3 nucleotides are TGTGCCGGAAAGCGGGAGCCTACGGAAGATACGCAGTATTTT.

The rearrangement uses TRBV6-2 or TRBV6-3 and TRBJ2-3, with TRBD2 as a possible D gene (5 bases). The CDR3 is 12 residues long. Trimming cost V 7 bases and J 5 bases, with 10 bases left between them. Germline V lookup: CDR1 MNHEY, CDR2 SVGEGT. The CDR3 loop is CASIIGEDTQYF. The CDR3 region has the DNA TGTGCCAGCATCATCGGGGAAGATACGCAGTATTTT.

This chain uses TRBV5-6 with TRBJ1-3; weak D call: TRBD1 (5 bases). V shed 0 bases and J shed 5 bases, with 15 bases lying between them. The CDR3 extends over 16 amino acids. The germline gives CDR1 SGHDT, CDR2 YYEEEE. The CDR3 reads CASSLGAGIGRNTIYF. Written as DNA, the CDR3 is TGTGCCAGCAGCTTGGGGGCAGGGATTGGAAGAAACACCATATATTTT.

Only a few counts were recorded for this clonotype. The genes are TRBV14 and TRBJ2-7; 10 bases match TRBD1. CDR1 is SGHDN, CDR2 FVKESK, per germline. The CDR3 is 15 residues long. With 4 bases clipped from V and 5 bases from J, the junction kept 8 bases outside the gene matches. The CDR3 loop reads CASSLYRDRGNEQYF. The CDR3 DNA follows: TGTGCCAGCAGCCTATACAGGGACAGGGGAAACGAGCAGTACTTC.

J is TRBJ2-3 and V is TRBV11-2; D is ambiguous. This CDR3 is built from 11 residues. Germline CDR1 is SGHAT and CDR2 is FQNNGV. V was pared by 7 bases and J by 6 bases, with 8 bases between. This chain's CDR3 is CASNIGDTQYF. The CDR3, as DNA: TGTGCCAGCAACATTGGGGATACGCAGTATTTT. Combining the CDR3 with reference TRBV11-2 and TRBJ2-3 gives the whole variable domain EAGVAQSPRYKIIEKRQSVAFWCNPISGHATLYWYQQILGQGPKLLIQFQNNGVVDDSQLPKDRFSAERLKGVDSTLKIQPAKLEDSAVYLCASNIGDTQYFGPGTRLTVL.

The J gene is TRBJ2-6, the V gene TRBV28; 8 bases align to TRBD1. Germline CDR1 reads MDHEN; CDR2 reads SYDVKM. The CDR3 runs 16 residues. J lost 0 bases, V lost 8 bases, and 6 bases had no gene match. DNA for the CDR3: TGTGCCAGCGGGGACAGGACCCGCTCTGGGGCCAACGTCCTGACTTTC. Translation: CASGDRTRSGANVLTF.

This clonotype was recorded once. The chain is built from TRBV5-5 and TRBJ2-3; 9 nucleotides agree with TRBD2. CDR3 length: 16 residues. Germline V CDR1 and CDR2: SGHKS, YYEKEE (reference sequence). Losses at the gene ends were 0 bases for V and 4 bases for J; bases not matched to a gene: 6. The CDR3 loop reads CASSLGCLAGSDTQYF. The CDR3 DNA follows: TGTGCCAGCAGCTTGGGTTGCCTAGCGGGGTCAGATACGCAGTATTTT. Full variable domain (remainder filled in from reference TRBV5-5 and TRBJ2-3): DAGVTQSPTHLIKTRGQQVTLRCSPISGHKSVSWYQQVLGQGPQFIFQYYEKEERGRGNFPDRFSARQFPNYSSELNVNALLLGDSALYLCASSLGCLAGSDTQYFGPGTRLTVL.

The chain employs TRBV11-2 and TRBJ2-3; TRBD2 matches 7 bases. The J segment lost 0 bases and the V segment lost 5 bases, leaving 14 bases of the junction unmatched. Germline assignment: CDR1 SGHAT and CDR2 FQNNGV. The CDR3 consists of 18 residues. The CDR3 DNA sequence: TGTGCCAGCAGCCCCTATCCACTGACTAGCACTAGCACAGATACGCAGTATTTT. Amino acids: CASSPYPLTSTSTDTQYF.

As concerns this clonotype: The junction does not match germline at one end; this may be a read error. The rearrangement joins TRBV12-3 or TRBV12-4 to TRBJ2-1; no definite D call. The CDR3 covers 11 residues. The DNA for the CDR3 is TGTGCCAGCAGTTTTCGTGGTGAGCAGATCTTC. Its translation: CASSFRGEQIF.

This clonotype was observed at least ten times. The V call is TRBV12-5, the J call TRBJ1-5; D remains unclear. V lost 6 bases, J lost 2 bases, and 14 bases lay in between. The CDR3 length is 15 residues. Germline assignment: CDR1 LGHNT and CDR2 FRNRAP. The CDR3 loop is CASGPIGLGNQPQHF. CDR3 DNA sequence: TGTGCTAGTGGACCGATTGGTTTGGGCAATCAGCCCCAGCATTTT.